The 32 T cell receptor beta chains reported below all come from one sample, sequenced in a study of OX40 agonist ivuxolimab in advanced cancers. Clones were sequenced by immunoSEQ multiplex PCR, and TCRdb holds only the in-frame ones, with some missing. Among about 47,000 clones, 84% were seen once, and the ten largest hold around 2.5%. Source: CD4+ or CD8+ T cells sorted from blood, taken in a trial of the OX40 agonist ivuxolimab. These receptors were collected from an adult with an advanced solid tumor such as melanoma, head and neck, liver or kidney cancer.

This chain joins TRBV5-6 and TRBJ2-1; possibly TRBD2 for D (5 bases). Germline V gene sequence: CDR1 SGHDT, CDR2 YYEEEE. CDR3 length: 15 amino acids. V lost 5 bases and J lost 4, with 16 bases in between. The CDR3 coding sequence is TGTGCCAGCAGTTCCCGATGGACTGGATACAATGAGCAGTTCTTC. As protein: CASSSRWTGYNEQFF.

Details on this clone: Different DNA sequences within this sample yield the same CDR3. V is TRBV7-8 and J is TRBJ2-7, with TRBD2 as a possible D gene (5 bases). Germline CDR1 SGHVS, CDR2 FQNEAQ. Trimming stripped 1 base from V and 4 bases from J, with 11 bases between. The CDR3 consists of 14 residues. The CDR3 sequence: CASSLGSGPYEQYF. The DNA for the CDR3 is TGTGCCAGCAGCTTAGGGAGCGGCCCTTACGAGCAGTACTTC.

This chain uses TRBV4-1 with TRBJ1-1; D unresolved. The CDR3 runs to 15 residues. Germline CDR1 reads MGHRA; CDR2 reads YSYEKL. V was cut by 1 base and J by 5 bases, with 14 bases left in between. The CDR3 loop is CASSQGETRRTEAFF. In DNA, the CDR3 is TGCGCCAGCAGCCAAGGGGAGACAAGACGAACTGAAGCTTTCTTT.

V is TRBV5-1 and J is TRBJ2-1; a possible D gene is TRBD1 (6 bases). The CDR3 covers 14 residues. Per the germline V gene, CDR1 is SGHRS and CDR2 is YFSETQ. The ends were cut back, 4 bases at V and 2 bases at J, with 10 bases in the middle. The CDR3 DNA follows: TGCGCCAGCAGCCTGGGGGCCCCCTACAATGAGCAGTTCTTC. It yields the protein CASSLGAPYNEQFF.

CDR3 protein: CASSEGLRTGWKHNEQFF. The DNA for the CDR3 is TGCGCCAGCAGTGAAGGTCTGCGGACAGGGTGGAAACACAATGAGCAGTTCTTC. The rearrangement uses TRBV10-1 and TRBJ2-1; TRBD1 aligns across 8 bases. CDR1 WNHNN and CDR2 SYGVQD come from the germline V gene (reference sequence). The CDR3 contains 18 residues. The V segment lost 3 bases and the J segment 5 bases; nucleotides outside the gene matches: 15.

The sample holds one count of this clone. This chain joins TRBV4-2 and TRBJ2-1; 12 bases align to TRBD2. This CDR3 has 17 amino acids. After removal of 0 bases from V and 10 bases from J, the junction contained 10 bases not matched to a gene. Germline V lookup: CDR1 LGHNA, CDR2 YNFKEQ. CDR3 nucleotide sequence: TGTGCCAGCAGCCAAGATTGGGCTAGCGGGAGGGCCGGAGAGCAGTTCTTC. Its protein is CASSQDWASGRAGEQFF.

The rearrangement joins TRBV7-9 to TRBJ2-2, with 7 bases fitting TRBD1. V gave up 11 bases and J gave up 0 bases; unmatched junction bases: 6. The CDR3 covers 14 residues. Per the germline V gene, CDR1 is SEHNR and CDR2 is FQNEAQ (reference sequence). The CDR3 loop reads CASQTGSNTGELFF. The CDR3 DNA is TGTGCCTCCCAGACAGGGTCGAACACCGGGGAGCTGTTTTTT.

CDR3: CASSLRQGDQPQHF. CDR3 DNA: TGCGCCAGCAGCCTTAGACAGGGAGATCAGCCCCAGCATTTT. The chain has TRBV5-1 and TRBJ1-5, with TRBD1 identical over 7 bases. Germline V lookup: CDR1 SGHRS, CDR2 YFSETQ. The CDR3 runs to 14 residues. Germline trimming cut 4 bases from V and 5 bases from J; bases unmatched to any gene: 6.

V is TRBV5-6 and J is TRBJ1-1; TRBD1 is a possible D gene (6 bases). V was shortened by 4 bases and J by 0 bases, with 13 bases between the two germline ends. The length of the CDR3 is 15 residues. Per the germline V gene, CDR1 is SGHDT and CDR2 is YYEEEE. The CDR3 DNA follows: TGTGCCAGCAGCCCCGGACAGAACATGAACACTGAAGCTTTCTTT. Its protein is CASSPGQNMNTEAFF.

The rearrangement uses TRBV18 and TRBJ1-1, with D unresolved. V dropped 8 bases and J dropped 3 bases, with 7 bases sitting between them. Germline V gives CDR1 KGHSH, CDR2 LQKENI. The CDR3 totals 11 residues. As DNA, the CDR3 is TGTGCCAGCGCCGGGGACACTGAAGCTTTCTTT. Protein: CASAGDTEAFF. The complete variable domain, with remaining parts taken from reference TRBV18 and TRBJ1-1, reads NAGVMQNPRHLVRRRGQEARLRCSPMKGHSHVYWYRQLPEEGLKFMVYLQKENIIDESGMPKERFSAEFPKEGPSILRIQQVVRGDSAAYFCASAGDTEAFFGQGTRLTVV.

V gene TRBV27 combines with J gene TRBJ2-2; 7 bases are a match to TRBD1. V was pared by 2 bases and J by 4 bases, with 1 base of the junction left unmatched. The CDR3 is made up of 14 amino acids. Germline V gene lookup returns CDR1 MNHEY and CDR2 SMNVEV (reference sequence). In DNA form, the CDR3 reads TGTGCCAGCAGTTTAGGGACAGTCACCGGGGAGCTGTTTTTT. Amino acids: CASSLGTVTGELFF.

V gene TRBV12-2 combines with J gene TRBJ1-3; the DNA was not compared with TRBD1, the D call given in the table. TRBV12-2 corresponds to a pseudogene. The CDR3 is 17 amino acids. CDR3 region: CASRSTGTGNSGNTIYF. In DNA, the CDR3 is TGTGCAAGTCGCTCTACCGGGACAGGGAACTCTGGAAACACCATATATTTT.

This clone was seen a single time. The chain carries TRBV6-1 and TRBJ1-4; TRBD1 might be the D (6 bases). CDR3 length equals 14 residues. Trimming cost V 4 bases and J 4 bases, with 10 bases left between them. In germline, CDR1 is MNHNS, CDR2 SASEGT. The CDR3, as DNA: TGTGCCAGCAGTGTCGGACAGATTAATGAAAAACTGTTTTTT. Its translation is CASSVGQINEKLFF.

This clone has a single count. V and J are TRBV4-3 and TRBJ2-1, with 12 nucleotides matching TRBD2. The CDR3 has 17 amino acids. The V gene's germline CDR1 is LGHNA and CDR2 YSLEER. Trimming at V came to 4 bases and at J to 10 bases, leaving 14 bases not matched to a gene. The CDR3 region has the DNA TGCGCCAGCAGCCCAAAAGTACTAGCGGGGGGCTTCGGGGAGCAGTTCTTC. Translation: CASSPKVLAGGFGEQFF.

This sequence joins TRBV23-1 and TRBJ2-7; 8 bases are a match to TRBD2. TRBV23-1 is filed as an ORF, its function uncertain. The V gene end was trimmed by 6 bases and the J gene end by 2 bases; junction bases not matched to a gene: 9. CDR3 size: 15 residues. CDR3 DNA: TGCGCCAGCAGCCAAGGACTAGCAGTGGCCTACGAGCAGTACTTC. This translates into CASSQGLAVAYEQYF.

CDR3 nucleotides: TGCGCCAGCATGGCGGGCACTGAAGCTTTCTTT. Its translation: CASMAGTEAFF. V and J are TRBV5-1 and TRBJ1-1; no reliable D call. Germline-derived CDR1 and CDR2 are SGHRS and YFSETQ. The CDR3 spans 11 residues. V gave up 6 bases and J gave up 4 bases, with 7 bases separating them.

The CDR3 DNA reads as TGTGCCAGCAGCAAAACAGGGTTGGCAGATACGCAGTATTTT. Protein: CASSKTGLADTQYF. The chain recombines TRBV21-1 with TRBJ2-3; no check of the table's D call, TRBD1, against the DNA was made. TRBV21-1 is designated a pseudogene. The CDR3 loop spans 14 amino acids.

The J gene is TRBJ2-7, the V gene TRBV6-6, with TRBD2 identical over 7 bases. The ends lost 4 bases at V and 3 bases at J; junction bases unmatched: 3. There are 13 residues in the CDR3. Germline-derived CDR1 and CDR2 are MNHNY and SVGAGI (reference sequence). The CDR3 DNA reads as TGTGCCAGCAGTTCTAGCGGAGTCTACGAGCAGTACTTC. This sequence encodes CASSSSGVYEQYF.

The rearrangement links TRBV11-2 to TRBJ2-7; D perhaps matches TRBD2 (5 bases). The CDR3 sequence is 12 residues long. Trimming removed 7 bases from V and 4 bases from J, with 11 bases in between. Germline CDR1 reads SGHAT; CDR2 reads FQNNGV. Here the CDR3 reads CASTTEGYEQYF. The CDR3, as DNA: TGTGCCAGCACCACAGAGGGATACGAGCAGTACTTC.

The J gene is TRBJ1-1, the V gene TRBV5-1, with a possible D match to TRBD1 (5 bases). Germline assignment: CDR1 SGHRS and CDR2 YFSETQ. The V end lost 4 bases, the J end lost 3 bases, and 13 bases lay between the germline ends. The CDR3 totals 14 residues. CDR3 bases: TGCGCCAGCAGCCCCTGGGGCCAGGACACTGAAGCTTTCTTT. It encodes CASSPWGQDTEAFF.

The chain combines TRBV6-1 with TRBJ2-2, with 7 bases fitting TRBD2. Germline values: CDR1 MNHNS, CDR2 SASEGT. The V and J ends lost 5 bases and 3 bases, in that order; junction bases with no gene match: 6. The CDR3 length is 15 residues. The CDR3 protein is CASSPTSYDTGELFF. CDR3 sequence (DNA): TGTGCCAGCAGTCCGACTAGCTATGACACCGGGGAGCTGTTTTTT.

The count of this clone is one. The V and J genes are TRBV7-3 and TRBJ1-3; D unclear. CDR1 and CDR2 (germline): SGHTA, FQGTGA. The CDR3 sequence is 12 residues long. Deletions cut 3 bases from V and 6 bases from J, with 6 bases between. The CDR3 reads CASSFHENTIYF. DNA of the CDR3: TGTGCCAGCAGCTTTCATGAAAACACCATATATTTT. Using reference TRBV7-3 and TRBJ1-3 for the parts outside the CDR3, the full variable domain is GAGVSQTPSNKVTEKGKYVELRCDPISGHTALYWYRQSLGQGPEFLIYFQGTGAADDSGLPNDRFFAVRPEGSVSTLKIQRTERGDSAVYLCASSFHENTIYFGEGSWLTVV.

The chain's CDR3 is CASGLSGDYGYTF. The CDR3 nucleotides read TGTGCTAGTGGTTTGTCGGGCGACTATGGCTACACCTTC. The chain combines TRBV12-5 with TRBJ1-2; D remains ambiguous. V lost 2 bases and J lost 3, with 7 bases in between. This CDR3 spans 13 amino acids. In germline, CDR1 is LGHNT, CDR2 FRNRAP.

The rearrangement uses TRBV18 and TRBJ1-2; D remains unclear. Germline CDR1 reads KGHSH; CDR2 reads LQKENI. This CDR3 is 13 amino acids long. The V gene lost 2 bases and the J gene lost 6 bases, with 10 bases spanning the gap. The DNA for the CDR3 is TGTGCCAGCTCACCATCACTGCGGGATGGCTACACCTTC. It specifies CASSPSLRDGYTF.

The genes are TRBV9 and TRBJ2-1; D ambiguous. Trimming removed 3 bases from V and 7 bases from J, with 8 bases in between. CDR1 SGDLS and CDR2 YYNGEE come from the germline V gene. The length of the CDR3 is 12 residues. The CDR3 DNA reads TGTGCCAGCAGCGCCCGGTGGAATGAGCAGTTCTTC. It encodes CASSARWNEQFF.

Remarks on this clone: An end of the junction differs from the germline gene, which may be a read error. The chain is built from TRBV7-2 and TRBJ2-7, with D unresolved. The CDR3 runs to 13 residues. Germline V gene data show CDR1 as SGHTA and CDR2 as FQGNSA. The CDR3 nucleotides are TGCGCCAGCAGCCAAGATGAAGGCCACGAGCAGTACTTC. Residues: CASSQDEGHEQYF.

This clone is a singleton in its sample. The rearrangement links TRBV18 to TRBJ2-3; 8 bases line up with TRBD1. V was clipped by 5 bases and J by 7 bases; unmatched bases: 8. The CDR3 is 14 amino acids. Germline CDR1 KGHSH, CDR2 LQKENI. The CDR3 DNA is TGTGCCAGCTCATCGTCGACAGGGGAAAATACGCAGTATTTT. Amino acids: CASSSSTGENTQYF.

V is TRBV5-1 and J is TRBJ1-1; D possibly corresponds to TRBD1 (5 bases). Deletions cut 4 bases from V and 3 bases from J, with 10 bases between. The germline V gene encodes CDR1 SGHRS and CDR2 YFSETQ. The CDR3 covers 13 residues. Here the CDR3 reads CASSGTVDTEAFF. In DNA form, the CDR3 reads TGCGCCAGCAGCGGGACGGTGGACACTGAAGCTTTCTTT.

CDR3 sequence reads: CASRAGTGGSYEQYF. CDR3 sequence (DNA): TGTGCCAGCAGAGCCGGGACAGGAGGTTCCTACGAGCAGTACTTC. The chain joins TRBV6-1 to TRBJ2-7; 8 bases fit TRBD1. The V segment lost 6 bases and the J segment 1 base; nucleotides outside the gene matches: 8. The CDR3 sequence is 15 residues long. The germline V gene encodes CDR1 MNHNS and CDR2 SASEGT.

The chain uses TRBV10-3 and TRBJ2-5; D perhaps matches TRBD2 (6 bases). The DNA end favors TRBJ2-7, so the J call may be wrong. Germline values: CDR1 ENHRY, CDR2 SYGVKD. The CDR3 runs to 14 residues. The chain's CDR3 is CAISGGLTSYEQYF. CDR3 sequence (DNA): TGTGCCATCAGTGGGGGACTGACCTCCTACGAGCAGTACTTC.

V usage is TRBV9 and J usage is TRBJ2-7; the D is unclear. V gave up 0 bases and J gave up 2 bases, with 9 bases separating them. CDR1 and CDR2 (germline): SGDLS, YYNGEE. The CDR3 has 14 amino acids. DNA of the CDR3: TGTGCCAGCAGCGTAGAAGGCAGCCCCTACGAGCAGTACTTC. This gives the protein CASSVEGSPYEQYF.

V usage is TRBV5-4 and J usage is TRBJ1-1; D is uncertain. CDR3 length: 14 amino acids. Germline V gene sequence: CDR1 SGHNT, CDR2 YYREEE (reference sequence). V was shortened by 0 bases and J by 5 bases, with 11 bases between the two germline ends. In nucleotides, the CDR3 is TGTGCCAGCAGCTTGGAGAGGGCGTTTACTGAAGCTTTCTTT. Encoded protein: CASSLERAFTEAFF.